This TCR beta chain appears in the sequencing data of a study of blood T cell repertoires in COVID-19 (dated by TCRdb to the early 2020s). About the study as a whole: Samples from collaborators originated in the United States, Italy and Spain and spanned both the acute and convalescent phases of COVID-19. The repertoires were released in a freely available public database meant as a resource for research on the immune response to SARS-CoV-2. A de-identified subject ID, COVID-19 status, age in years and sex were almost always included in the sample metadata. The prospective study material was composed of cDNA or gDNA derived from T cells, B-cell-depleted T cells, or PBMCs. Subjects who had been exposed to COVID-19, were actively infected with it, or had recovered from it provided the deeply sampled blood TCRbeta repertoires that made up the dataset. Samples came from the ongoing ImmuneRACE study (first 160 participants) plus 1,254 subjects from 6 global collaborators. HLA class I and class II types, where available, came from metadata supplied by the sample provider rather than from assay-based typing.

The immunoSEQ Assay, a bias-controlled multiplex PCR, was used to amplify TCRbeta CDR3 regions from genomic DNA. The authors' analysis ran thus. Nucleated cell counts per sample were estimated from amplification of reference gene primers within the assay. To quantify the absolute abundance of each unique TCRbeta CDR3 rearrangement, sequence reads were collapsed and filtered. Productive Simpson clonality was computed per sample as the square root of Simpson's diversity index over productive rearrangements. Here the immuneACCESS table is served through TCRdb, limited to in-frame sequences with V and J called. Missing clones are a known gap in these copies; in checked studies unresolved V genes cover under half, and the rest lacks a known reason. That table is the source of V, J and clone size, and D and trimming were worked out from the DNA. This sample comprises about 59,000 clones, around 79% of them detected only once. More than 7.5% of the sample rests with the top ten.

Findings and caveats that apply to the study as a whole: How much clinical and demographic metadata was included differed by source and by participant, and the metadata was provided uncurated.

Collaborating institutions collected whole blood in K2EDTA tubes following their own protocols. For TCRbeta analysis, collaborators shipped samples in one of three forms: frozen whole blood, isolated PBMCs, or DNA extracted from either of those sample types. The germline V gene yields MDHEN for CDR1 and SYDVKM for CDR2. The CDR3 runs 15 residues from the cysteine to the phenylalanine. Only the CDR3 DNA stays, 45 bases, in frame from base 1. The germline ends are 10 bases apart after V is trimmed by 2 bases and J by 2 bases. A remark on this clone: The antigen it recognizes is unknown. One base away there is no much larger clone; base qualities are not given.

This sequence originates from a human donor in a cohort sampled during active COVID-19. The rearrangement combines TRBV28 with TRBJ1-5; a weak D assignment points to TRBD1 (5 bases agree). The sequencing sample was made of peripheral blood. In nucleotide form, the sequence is TGTGCCAGCAGTTTAGGGGCGAGGCGCAATCAGCCCCAGCATTTT. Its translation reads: CASSLGARRNQPQHF.